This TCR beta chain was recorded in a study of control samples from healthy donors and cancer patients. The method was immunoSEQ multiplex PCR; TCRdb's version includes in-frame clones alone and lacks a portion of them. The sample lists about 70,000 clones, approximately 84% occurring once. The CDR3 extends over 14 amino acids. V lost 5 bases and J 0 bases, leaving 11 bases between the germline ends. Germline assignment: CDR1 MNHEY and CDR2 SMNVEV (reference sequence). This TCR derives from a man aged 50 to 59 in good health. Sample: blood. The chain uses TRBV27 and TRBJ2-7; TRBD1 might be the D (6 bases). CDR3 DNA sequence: TGTGCCAGCAGTCCACAGGGTTTCTCCTACGAGCAGTACTTC. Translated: CASSPQGFSYEQYF.